The TCR beta chain under discussion was sequenced for a study of shared clonotypes between healthy human individuals. Germline CDR1 reads WSHSY; CDR2 reads SAAADI. V dropped 3 bases and J dropped 6 bases, with 21 bases sitting between them. This CDR3 is 16 amino acids long. The data were produced by immunoSEQ multiplex PCR, yet TCRdb's version contains in-frame clones alone and is incomplete. The sample has roughly 200,000 clones; 66% are singletons. This TCR was recovered from a man younger than 40 in good health. The sample consisted of memory CD4+ T cells sorted from blood. Sample subset: CD45RA-negative fraction. The chain carries TRBV10-2 and TRBJ2-7; the D gene is possibly TRBD2 (5 bases). Here the CDR3 DNA reads TGCGCCAGCAGTGACACGATGCGGGTGGCTCAAGCCGAGCAGTACTTC. Its translation is CASSDTMRVAQAEQYF.